One sample yielded the 18 T cell receptor beta chains listed below, sequenced in a study of blood T cells in healthy people across ages. The authors ran a second PCR of roughly 6 to 12 cycles using a sample-barcoded 5' primer and a J-beta primer mix. TCRdb reanalysed the 5' RACE reads using MiXCR and keeps one entry per CDR3 protein. The sample carries around 1,600,000 distinct CDR3 sequences, 35% to 45% recorded once. The sample comprised blood. The source is a woman under 30 in good health.

This clonotype was seen a handful of times. The chain is built from TRBV5-1 and TRBJ1-2; 10 nucleotides line up with TRBD1. CDR1 is SGHRS, CDR2 YFSETQ, per germline. With V trimmed by 5 bases and J by 4 bases, 11 bases remained unmatched. The CDR3 loop spans 16 amino acids. This CDR3 reads CASRPGGQGIPYGYTF. CDR3 bases: TGCGCCAGCAGACCTGGGGGACAGGGGATACCCTATGGCTACACCTTC.

This clonotype is a singleton in its sample. The rearrangement uses TRBV20-1 and TRBJ2-3; tentative D call: TRBD2 (6 bases). The CDR3 spans 14 residues. CDR1 and CDR2 from the germline V gene are DFQATT and SNEGSKA (reference sequence). V lost 2 bases to trimming and J lost 6 bases, with 15 bases between them. For the CDR3, the DNA is TGCAGTGCTAGACCCGGGGGATCCGGCGATACGCAGTATTTT. Its protein product is CSARPGGSGDTQYF.

This chain links TRBV28 with TRBJ1-4; D call uncertain. Germline V lookup: CDR1 MDHEN, CDR2 SYDVKM. Trimming stripped 1 base from V and 2 bases from J, with 11 bases between. The CDR3 covers 16 residues. This CDR3 is CASSLLRPWTNEKLFF. In nucleotides, the CDR3 is TGTGCCAGCAGTTTATTGAGGCCTTGGACTAATGAAAAACTGTTTTTT. The variable domain in full, completed from reference TRBV28 and TRBJ1-4, reads DVKVTQSSRYLVKRTGEKVFLECVQDMDHENMFWYRQDPGLGLRLIYFSYDVKMKEKGDIPEGYSVSREKKERFSLILESASTNQTSMYLCASSLLRPWTNEKLFFGSGTQLSVL.

This sequence joins TRBV4-1 and TRBJ2-4; possibly TRBD2 for D (8 bases). The V gene's germline CDR1 is MGHRA and CDR2 YSYEKL. Trimming left V 1 base short and J 12 bases short, with 16 bases between. The CDR3 has 14 residues. The CDR3 DNA sequence: TGCGCCAGCAGCCAAGTAAACGGGGGGGACAGTCAGTACTTC. Its protein is CASSQVNGGDSQYF.

The genes are TRBV24-1 and TRBJ2-5; 12 nucleotides line up with TRBD2. The tail of the sequence fits TRBJ2-7 better, so the J call may be wrong. This CDR3 spans 15 amino acids. Germline values: CDR1 KGHDR, CDR2 SFDVKD. CDR3 coding DNA: TGTGCCACCACCCTGACTAGCGGGAGAGGCGACGAGCAGTACTTC. It codes for CATTLTSGRGDEQYF.

V gene TRBV6-1 combines with J gene TRBJ1-1, with 10 bases matching TRBD1. Trimming at V came to 4 bases and at J to 3 bases, leaving 2 bases not matched to a gene. Germline loops: CDR1 MNHNS, CDR2 SASEGT. The CDR3 extends over 14 amino acids. This chain's CDR3 is CASSADRGDTEAFF. CDR3 in DNA: TGTGCCAGCAGTGCGGACAGGGGGGACACTGAAGCTTTCTTT.

This clonotype was detected a few times. The chain employs TRBV4-3 and TRBJ2-3; the match to TRBD2 covers 9 bases. The CDR3 is 19 amino acids. V lost 0 bases, J lost 2 bases, and 12 bases stayed unmatched. Germline CDR1 LGHNA, CDR2 YSLEER. This chain's CDR3 is CASSQDRGLGGRVTDTQYF. The DNA of the CDR3 is TGCGCCAGCAGCCAAGATCGCGGACTAGGCGGGAGGGTCACAGATACGCAGTATTTT.

The chain recombines TRBV10-3 with TRBJ1-1, with TRBD1 matching over 7 bases. V was clipped by 1 base and J by 3 bases; unmatched bases: 5. The CDR3 spans 15 residues. Germline V gene sequence: CDR1 ENHRY, CDR2 SYGVKD. CDR3 sequence: CAISELDRVHTEAFF. Here the CDR3 DNA reads TGTGCCATCAGTGAGTTAGACAGGGTGCACACTGAAGCTTTCTTT.

For this clonotype: The junction and the germline gene differ at one end; a read error may be behind it. The V call is TRBV9, the J call TRBJ2-7; no clear D. The CDR3 runs 12 residues. Looked up from germline, CDR1 is SGDLS and CDR2 is YYNGEE. The CDR3 DNA follows: TGTGCCAGCAGCGCCCCACTCTACGAGCGGTACTTC. Translation: CASSAPLYERYF. The variable domain in full, completed from reference TRBV9 and TRBJ2-7, reads DSGVTQTPKHLITATGQRVTLRCSPRSGDLSVYWYQQSLDQGLQFLIQYYNGEERAKGNILERFSAQQFPDLHSELNLSSLELGDSALYFCASSAPLYERYFGPGTRLTVT.

V is TRBV21-1 and J is TRBJ2-1; the table gives TRBD1 as D, unverified against the DNA. TRBV21-1 is given as a pseudogene. This CDR3 comprises 16 residues. The CDR3 here is CASSRLTQGGGNEQFF. The CDR3 DNA follows: TGTGCCAGCAGCAGACTAACACAGGGGGGTGGCAATGAGCAGTTCTTC.

The CDR3 protein is CASSFGGSTFF. The CDR3 DNA reads TGTGCCAGCAGTTTTGGAGGTAGTACGTTCTTC. The J gene is TRBJ2-1, the V gene TRBV12-3 or TRBV12-4, with TRBD2 as a possible D gene (5 bases). The CDR3 totals 11 residues. V lost 3 bases and J 15 bases, leaving 12 bases between the germline ends.

The chain employs TRBV6-2 or TRBV6-3 and TRBJ2-5, with D perhaps TRBD2 (5 bases). CDR1 MNHEY and CDR2 SVGEGT come from the germline V gene. V was trimmed by 10 bases and J by 5 bases, leaving 17 bases between them. This CDR3 region has 13 residues. The CDR3 reads CATTGFRAETQYF. CDR3 DNA sequence: TGTGCCACTACGGGATTTAGAGCTGAGACCCAGTACTTC.

This rearrangement joins TRBV7-2 to TRBJ2-7, with D uncertain. CDR1 SGHTA and CDR2 FQGNSA come from the germline V gene. Deletions cut 1 base from V and 7 bases from J, with 8 bases between. This CDR3 is 12 amino acids long. The chain's CDR3 is CASSLGIGEQYF. In DNA, the CDR3 is TGTGCCAGCAGCTTAGGGATTGGTGAGCAGTACTTC.

This clonotype was detected a few times. The chain links TRBV20-1 to TRBJ1-2; 7 positions agree with TRBD1. The CDR3 has 15 residues. CDR1 is DFQATT and CDR2 is SNEGSKA in the germline V gene (reference sequence). The V gene end was trimmed by 1 base and the J gene end by 1 base; junction bases not matched to a gene: 6. The CDR3 coding sequence is TGCAGTGCTAGAGCCCCAGGGGGAAGTAACTATGGCTACACCTTC. Residues: CSARAPGGSNYGYTF.

This clonotype was picked up a small number of times. The chain carries TRBV5-1 and TRBJ1-2; D is unresolved. Germline lookup yields CDR1 SGHRS and CDR2 YFSETQ. V dropped 2 bases and J dropped 1 base, with 9 bases sitting between them. The CDR3 runs 14 residues. DNA for the CDR3: TGCGCCAGCAGCTTAGACACGAATAACTATGGCTACACCTTC. Translating it yields CASSLDTNNYGYTF.

The V call is TRBV7-6, the J call TRBJ2-5, with D maybe TRBD2 (5 bases). V gave up 2 bases and J gave up 11 bases, with 15 bases separating them. Germline CDR1 and CDR2: SGHVS and FNYEAQ. The CDR3 spans 13 residues. The CDR3 reads CASSLNLAYKQYF. CDR3 sequence (DNA): TGTGCCAGCAGCTTAAACCTAGCCTACAAGCAGTACTTC. Together with reference TRBV7-6 and TRBJ2-5, the CDR3 gives the full variable domain: GAGVSQSPRYKVTKRGQDVALRCDPISGHVSLYWYRQALGQGPEFLTYFNYEAQQDKSGLPNDRFSAERPEGSISTLTIQRTEQRDSAMYRCASSLNLAYKQYFGPGTRLLVL.

V usage is TRBV3-1 and J usage is TRBJ2-1, with TRBD2 matching over 10 bases. The J segment lost 3 bases and the V segment lost 1 base, leaving 6 bases of the junction unmatched. Germline CDR1 LGHDT, CDR2 YNNKEL (reference sequence). This CDR3 has 17 amino acids. The CDR3 loop reads CASSQVLAGANYNEQFF. CDR3 sequence (DNA): TGTGCCAGCAGCCAAGTCCTAGCGGGAGCAAACTACAATGAGCAGTTCTTC.

There are a few counts of this clonotype. The rearrangement uses TRBV4-1 and TRBJ1-1, with D possibly matching TRBD1 (5 bases). Germline CDR1 and CDR2: MGHRA and YSYEKL. V lost 3 bases, J lost 0 bases, and 8 bases lay in between. CDR3 length: 14 residues. The CDR3 is CASSHPTVNTEAFF. CDR3 DNA: TGCGCCAGCAGCCACCCGACAGTGAACACTGAAGCTTTCTTT.